This T cell receptor beta chain stems from a study of shared clonotypes between healthy human individuals. Produced via immunoSEQ multiplex PCR; TCRdb's table is partial and in-frame only. The table lists about 820,000 clones, around 92% of them singletons. The length of the CDR3 is 14 residues. Germline V gives CDR1 SEHNR, CDR2 FQNEAQ (reference sequence). Trimming removed 5 bases from V and 7 bases from J, with 15 bases in between. As defined, naive CD8 cells were CD45RO-negative and positively selected for CCR7, with terminally differentiated effector memory CD45RA+ cells excluded. The clonotype comes from a man younger than 45 in good health. V gene TRBV7-9 combines with J gene TRBJ2-1; D tentatively fits TRBD1 or TRBD2 (5 bases each). Sequenced material: naive CD8+ T cells sorted from blood. The CDR3 reads CASSRSGTGNEQFF. In DNA form, the CDR3 reads TGTGCCAGCAGCCGAAGTGGGACGGGGAATGAGCAGTTCTTC. The variable domain in full, with the rest retrieved from reference TRBV7-9 and TRBJ2-1, is DTGVSQNPRHKITKRGQNVTFRCDPISEHNRLYWYRQTLGQGPEFLTYFQNEAQLEKSRLLSDRFSAERPKGSFSTLEIQRTEQGDSAMYLCASSRSGTGNEQFFGPGTRLTVL.